This T cell receptor (beta chain) was recorded in a study of T cell responses to AZD1222 COVID-19 vaccine (dated by TCRdb to about 2021). For context, the study as a whole: TCR sequencing covered about 230 trial participants: 200 to 220 given two doses of AZD1222 and 26 given two doses of MenACWY control vaccine. Trial participants were enrolled by age into 18-55, 56-69 and 70-plus year subgroups, with around 150, 28 and 57 TCR-sequenced participants respectively.

A remark on this clone: There is no known antigen for this receptor. No quality values exist for individual bases; no much larger clone is one base distant.

The CDR3 regions of human TCRbeta chains were subjected to immunosequencing. From the authors' description of their analysis: TCRs in the repertoires were matched against a reference library of SARS-CoV-2-specific TCRs that had been generated with the MIRA antigen-specificity platform. Breadth was defined as the fraction of unique TCRs that were SARS-CoV-2-associated, and depth was defined as the fraction of total T cells that were SARS-CoV-2-associated. Using the MIRA data, each spike-specific TCR was mapped to the spike region that the TCR reacts to and placed in a CD4 or CD8 class. Log10-transformed breadth and depth values were compared by one-way ANOVA with Sidak's multiple comparisons tests. This is the immuneACCESS table as TCRdb keeps it, with only in-frame sequences that have V and J called. A part of the clones is gone; compared with another copy, unresolved V genes explain less than half, and the rest is unexplained. V and J calls and clone size are given by that table; D and trimming were obtained from the DNA. This sample holds 80,000 to 90,000 clones; approximately 88% were observed only once. The ten largest make up roughly 5% of the sample.

The time point label corresponds to: baseline before first vaccination. Explained via the paper, the treatment or condition label denotes: meningococcal conjugate vaccine given as trial control. The vaccinee samples were drawn from two UK trials, COV001 and COV002, one of which was a single-blind randomized controlled phase 2/3 trial testing AZD1222 (ChAdOx1 nCoV-19) in healthy adults. For TCRbeta chain sequencing, PBMC samples from trial participants were taken at day 0 and at day 28 after the second dose. The paper's findings and limits, for the study overall: Conclusions about previously exposed vaccinees are limited, since just a handful of AZD1222 recipients were seropositive for SARS-CoV-2 at baseline. Most participants were white British and females outnumbered males, and the authors suggested that clonal diversity may have been underestimated. The whole spike protein was spanned by vaccine-associated CD4 TCRs, and dominant responses were seen in regions 160-218 and 743-854. In the small 56-69-year group, the increase in depth fell short of significance, most likely because of low power. After two AZD1222 doses, both the breadth and the depth of spike-specific TCRs were significantly higher than at day 0 and than in MenACWY recipients. Nearly half of unique spike-specific TCRs reportedly recognized epitopes outside regions mutated in the B.1.351 and B.1.1.7 variants. Because no day 14 peak-response samples were available, the repertoires could be characterized only after the peak T cell response.

The sequenced sample was peripheral blood, obtained on day 0 of MenACWY control vaccination. This sequence was found in an adult in good health.

The CDR3 region reads CASSPSGGGSPLHF. In nucleotide form, the sequence is TGTGCCAGCAGTCCGTCGGGGGGCGGCTCACCCCTCCACTTT. The V and J segments used are TRBV28 and TRBJ1-6; the D gene is possibly TRBD1, with 6 bases matching. Cut back by 5 bases and 10 bases, the V and J ends lie 15 bases apart. Per the germline V gene, MDHEN is the CDR1 and SYDVKM is the CDR2. CDR3 length: 14 amino acids, cysteine to phenylalanine. Only the CDR3 DNA is retained, 42 bases long and in frame from the first base. With all but the CDR3 taken from the reference TRBV28 and TRBJ1-6 genes, the full variable domain is: DVKVTQSSRYLVKRTGEKVFLECVQDMDHENMFWYRQDPGLGLRLIYFSYDVKMKEKGDIPEGYSVSREKKERFSLILESASTNQTSMYLCASSPSGGGSPLHFGNGTRLTVT.